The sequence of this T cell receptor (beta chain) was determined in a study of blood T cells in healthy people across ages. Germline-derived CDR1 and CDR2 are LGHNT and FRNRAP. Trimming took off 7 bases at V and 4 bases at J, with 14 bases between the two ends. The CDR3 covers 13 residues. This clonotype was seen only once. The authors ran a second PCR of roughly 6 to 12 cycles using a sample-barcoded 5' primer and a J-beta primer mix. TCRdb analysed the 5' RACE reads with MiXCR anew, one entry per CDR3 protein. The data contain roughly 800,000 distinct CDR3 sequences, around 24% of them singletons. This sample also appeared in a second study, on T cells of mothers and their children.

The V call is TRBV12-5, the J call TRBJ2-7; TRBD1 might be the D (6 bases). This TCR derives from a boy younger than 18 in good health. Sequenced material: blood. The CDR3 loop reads CASASQGGYEQYF. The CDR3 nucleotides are TGTGCTAGTGCCTCACAGGGTGGGTACGAGCAGTACTTC.